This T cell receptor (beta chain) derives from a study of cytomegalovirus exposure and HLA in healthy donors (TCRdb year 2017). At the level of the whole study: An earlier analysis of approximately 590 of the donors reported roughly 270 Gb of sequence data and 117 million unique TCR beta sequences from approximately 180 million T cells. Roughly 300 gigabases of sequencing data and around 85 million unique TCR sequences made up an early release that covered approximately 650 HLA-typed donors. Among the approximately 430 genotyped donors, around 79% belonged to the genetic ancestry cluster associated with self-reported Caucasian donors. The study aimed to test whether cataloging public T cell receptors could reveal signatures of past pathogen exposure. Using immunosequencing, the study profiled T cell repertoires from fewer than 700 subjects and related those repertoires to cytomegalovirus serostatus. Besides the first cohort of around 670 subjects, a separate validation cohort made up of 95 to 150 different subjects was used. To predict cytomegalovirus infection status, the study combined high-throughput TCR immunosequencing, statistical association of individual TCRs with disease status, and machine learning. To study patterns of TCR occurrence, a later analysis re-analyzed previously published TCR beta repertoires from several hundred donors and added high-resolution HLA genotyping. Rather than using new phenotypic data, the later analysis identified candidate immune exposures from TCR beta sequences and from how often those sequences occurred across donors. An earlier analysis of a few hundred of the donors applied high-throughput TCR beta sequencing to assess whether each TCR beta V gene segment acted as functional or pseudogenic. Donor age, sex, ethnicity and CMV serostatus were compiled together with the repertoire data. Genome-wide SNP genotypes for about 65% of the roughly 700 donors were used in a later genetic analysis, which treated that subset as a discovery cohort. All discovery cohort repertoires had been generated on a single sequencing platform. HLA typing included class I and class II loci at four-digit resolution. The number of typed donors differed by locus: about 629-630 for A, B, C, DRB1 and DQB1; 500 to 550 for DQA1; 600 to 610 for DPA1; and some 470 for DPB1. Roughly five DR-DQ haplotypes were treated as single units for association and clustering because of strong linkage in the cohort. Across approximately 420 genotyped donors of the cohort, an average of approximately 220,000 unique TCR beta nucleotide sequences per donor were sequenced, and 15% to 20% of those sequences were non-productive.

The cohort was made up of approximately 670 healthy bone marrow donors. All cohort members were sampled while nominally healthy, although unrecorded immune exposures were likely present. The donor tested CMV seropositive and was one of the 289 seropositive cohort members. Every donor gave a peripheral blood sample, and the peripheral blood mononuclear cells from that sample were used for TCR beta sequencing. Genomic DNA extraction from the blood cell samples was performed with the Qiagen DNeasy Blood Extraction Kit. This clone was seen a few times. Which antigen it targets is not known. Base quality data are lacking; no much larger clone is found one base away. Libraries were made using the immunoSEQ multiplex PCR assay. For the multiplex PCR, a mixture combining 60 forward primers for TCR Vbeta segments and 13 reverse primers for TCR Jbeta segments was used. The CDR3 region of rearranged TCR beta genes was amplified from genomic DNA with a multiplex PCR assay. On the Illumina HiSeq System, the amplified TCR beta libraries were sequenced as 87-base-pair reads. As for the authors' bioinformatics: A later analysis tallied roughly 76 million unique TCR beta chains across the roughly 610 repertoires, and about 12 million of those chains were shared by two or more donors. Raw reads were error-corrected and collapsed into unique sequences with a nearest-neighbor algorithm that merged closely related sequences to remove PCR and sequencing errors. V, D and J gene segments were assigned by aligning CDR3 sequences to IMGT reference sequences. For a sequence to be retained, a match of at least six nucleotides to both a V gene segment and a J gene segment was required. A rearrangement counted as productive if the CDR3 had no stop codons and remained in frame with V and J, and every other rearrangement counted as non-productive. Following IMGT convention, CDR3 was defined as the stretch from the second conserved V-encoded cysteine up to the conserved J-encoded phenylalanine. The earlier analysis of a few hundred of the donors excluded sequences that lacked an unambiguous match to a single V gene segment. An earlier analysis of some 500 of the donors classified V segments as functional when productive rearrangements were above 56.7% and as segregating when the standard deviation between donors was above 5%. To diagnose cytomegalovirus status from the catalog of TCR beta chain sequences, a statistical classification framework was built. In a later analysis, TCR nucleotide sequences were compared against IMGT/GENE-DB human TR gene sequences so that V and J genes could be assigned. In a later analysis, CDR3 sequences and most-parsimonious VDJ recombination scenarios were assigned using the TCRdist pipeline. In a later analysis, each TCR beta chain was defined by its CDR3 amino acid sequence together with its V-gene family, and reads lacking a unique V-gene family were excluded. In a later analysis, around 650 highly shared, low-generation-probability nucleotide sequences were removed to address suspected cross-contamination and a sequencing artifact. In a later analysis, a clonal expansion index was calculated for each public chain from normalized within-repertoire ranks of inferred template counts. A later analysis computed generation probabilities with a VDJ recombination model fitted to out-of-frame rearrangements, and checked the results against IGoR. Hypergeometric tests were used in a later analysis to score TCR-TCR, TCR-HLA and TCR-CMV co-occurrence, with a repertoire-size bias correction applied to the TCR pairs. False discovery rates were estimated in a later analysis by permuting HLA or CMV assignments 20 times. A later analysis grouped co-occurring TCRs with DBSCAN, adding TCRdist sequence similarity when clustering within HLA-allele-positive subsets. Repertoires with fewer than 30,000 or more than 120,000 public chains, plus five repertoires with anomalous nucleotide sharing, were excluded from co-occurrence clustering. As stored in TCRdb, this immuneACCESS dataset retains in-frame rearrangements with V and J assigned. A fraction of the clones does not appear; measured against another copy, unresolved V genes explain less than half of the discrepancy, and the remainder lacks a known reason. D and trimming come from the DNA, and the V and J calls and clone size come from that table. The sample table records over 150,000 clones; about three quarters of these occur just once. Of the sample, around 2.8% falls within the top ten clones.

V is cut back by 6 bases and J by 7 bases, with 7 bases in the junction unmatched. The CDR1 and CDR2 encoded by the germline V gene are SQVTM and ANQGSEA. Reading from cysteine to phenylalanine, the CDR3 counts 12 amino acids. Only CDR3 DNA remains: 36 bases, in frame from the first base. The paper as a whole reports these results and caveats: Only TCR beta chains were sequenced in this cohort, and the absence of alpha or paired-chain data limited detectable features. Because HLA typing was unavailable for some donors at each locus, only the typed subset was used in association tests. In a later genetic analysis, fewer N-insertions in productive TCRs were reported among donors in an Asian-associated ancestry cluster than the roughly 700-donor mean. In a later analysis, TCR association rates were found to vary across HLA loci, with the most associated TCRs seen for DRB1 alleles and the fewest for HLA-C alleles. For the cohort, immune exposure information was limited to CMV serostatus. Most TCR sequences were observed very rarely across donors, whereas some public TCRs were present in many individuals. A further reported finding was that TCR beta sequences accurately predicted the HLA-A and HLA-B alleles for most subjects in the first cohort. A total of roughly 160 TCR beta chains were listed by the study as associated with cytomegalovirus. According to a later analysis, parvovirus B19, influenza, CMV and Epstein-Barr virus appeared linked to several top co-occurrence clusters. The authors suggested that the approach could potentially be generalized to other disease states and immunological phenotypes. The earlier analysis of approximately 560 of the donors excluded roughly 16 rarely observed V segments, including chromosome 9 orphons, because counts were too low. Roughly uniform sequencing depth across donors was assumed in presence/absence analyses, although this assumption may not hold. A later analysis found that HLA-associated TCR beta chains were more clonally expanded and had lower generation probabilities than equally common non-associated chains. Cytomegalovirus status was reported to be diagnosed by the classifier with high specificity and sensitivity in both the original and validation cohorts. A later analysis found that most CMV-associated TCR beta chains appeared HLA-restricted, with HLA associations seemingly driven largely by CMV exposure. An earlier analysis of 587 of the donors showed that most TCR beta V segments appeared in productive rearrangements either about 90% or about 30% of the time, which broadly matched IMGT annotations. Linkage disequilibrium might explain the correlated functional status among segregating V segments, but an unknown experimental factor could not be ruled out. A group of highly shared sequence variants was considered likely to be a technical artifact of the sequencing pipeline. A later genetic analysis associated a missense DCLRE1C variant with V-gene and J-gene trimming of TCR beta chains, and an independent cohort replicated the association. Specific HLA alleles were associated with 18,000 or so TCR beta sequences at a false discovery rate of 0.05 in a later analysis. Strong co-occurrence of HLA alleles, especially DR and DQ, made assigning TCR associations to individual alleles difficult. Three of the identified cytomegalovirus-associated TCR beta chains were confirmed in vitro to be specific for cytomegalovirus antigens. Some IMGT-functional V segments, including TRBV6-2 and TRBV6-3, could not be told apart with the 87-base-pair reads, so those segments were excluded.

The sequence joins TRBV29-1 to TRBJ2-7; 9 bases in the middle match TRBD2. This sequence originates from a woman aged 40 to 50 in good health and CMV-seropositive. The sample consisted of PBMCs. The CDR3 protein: CSVAGGNQEQYF. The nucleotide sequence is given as TGCAGCGTAGCGGGGGGCAATCAGGAGCAGTACTTC.